What follows are 22 T cell receptor beta chains derived from one specimen sequenced in a study of blood T cell repertoires in COVID-19. The protocol was immunoSEQ multiplex PCR, while the TCRdb copy is restricted to in-frame clones and leaves out a portion. The data show 450,000 to 500,000 clones, 80% to 90% seen once. Sequenced sample: peripheral blood. These receptor sequences come from a human donor in a cohort sampled during active COVID-19.

This clone came up a few times. A junction boundary mismatches the germline segment, possibly from a read error. V usage is TRBV27 and J usage is TRBJ2-2; 8 positions agree with TRBD2. The germline V gene encodes CDR1 MNHEY and CDR2 SMNVEV (reference sequence). The CDR3 loop spans 11 amino acids. DNA for the CDR3: TGTGCCAGCAGTTTTGGACTAGCTCCCATTTTT. Encoded protein: CASSFGLAPIF.

The gene calls are TRBV30 and TRBJ1-6, with D maybe TRBD1 (5 bases). V was shortened by 0 bases and J by 11 bases, with 14 bases between the two germline ends. Germline V gives CDR1 GTSNPN, CDR2 SVGIG (reference sequence). The CDR3 length is 14 residues. CDR3: CAWSVRQGGAPLHF. In DNA form, the CDR3 reads TGTGCCTGGAGTGTAAGGCAGGGAGGTGCACCCCTCCACTTT.

V usage is TRBV12-5 and J usage is TRBJ2-1; D may be TRBD1 (6 bases). CDR3 size: 17 residues. Germline V CDR1 and CDR2: LGHNT, FRNRAP. The V end was cut by 1 base, the J end by 4 bases, with 17 bases between. CDR3 bases: TGTGCTAGTGGTTTGGCTTCAATCCGGGACATATACAATGAGCAGTTCTTC. It codes for CASGLASIRDIYNEQFF.

Written as DNA, the CDR3 is TGCGCCAGCAGCCTCAGACAGGGAAATGGCGGCTACACCTTC. Amino acid sequence: CASSLRQGNGGYTF. The chain employs TRBV4-3 and TRBJ1-2; 7 bases match TRBD1. The junction had 10 bases not matched to a gene; V was cut back by 4 bases and J by 8 bases. The CDR3 loop spans 14 amino acids. Germline CDR1 is LGHNA and CDR2 is YSLEER.

CDR3 in amino acids: CATLAGAGDEQFF. The CDR3 region has the DNA TGTGCCACTCTAGCGGGAGCTGGCGATGAGCAGTTCTTC. The genes are TRBV10-3 and TRBJ2-1; 10 bases map to TRBD2. J was trimmed by 8 bases and V by 10 bases; bases with no gene match: 8. This CDR3 region has 13 residues. Germline CDR1 is ENHRY and CDR2 is SYGVKD.

The J gene is TRBJ1-1, the V gene TRBV5-4; 7 bases map to TRBD1. Germline V CDR1 and CDR2: SGHNT, YYREEE (reference sequence). The CDR3 extends over 16 amino acids. The V and J ends lost 5 bases and 1 base, in that order; junction bases with no gene match: 11. CDR3 loop: CASRHPDRAKNTEAFF. DNA of the CDR3: TGTGCCAGCAGGCACCCTGACAGGGCCAAGAACACTGAAGCTTTCTTT.

The J gene is TRBJ1-3, the V gene TRBV19; TRBD1 aligns across 8 bases. Germline values: CDR1 LNHDA, CDR2 SQIVND (reference sequence). The trim removed 5 bases at V and 2 bases at J, leaving 2 bases unmatched. The CDR3 covers 14 residues. The CDR3 DNA reads as TGTGCCAGTAGTGGACAGGGTCCTGGAAACACCATATATTTT. It yields the protein CASSGQGPGNTIYF. Full variable domain (rest looked up from reference TRBV19 and TRBJ1-3): DGGITQSPKYLFRKEGQNVTLSCEQNLNHDAMYWYRQDPGQGLRLIYYSQIVNDFQKGDIAEGYSVSREKKESFPLTVTSAQKNPTAFYLCASSGQGPGNTIYFGEGSWLTVV.

The V gene is TRBV5-6, the J gene TRBJ1-1; D ambiguous. Trimming took 6 bases from V and 4 from J, leaving 13 bases between them. There are 13 residues in the CDR3. The V gene's germline CDR1 is SGHDT and CDR2 YYEEEE. CDR3 nucleotide sequence: TGTGCCAGCACCCCCGGAGGGTCCACTGAAGCTTTCTTT. This translates into CASTPGGSTEAFF.

The chain couples TRBV28 to TRBJ2-5; weak D call: TRBD1 (5 bases). Trimming removed 5 bases from V and 1 base from J, with 14 bases in between. In germline, CDR1 is MDHEN, CDR2 SYDVKM. The CDR3 sequence is 15 residues long. In DNA, the CDR3 is TGTGCCAGCAGTAGCAGGGTGGGCTTCCAAGAGACCCAGTACTTC. Translating it yields CASSSRVGFQETQYF.

This rearrangement joins TRBV6-5 to TRBJ1-4; possible D gene TRBD1, 5 bases. Per the germline V gene, CDR1 is MNHEY and CDR2 is SVGAGI. Trimming took off 7 bases at V and 8 bases at J, with 20 bases between the two ends. The CDR3 spans 15 residues. The DNA of the CDR3 is TGTGCCAGCACCCCCGGGGGAGCCTTGAGAGAAAAACTGTTTTTT. Its protein product is CASTPGGALREKLFF.

The chain has TRBV7-8 and TRBJ2-5; D unclear. Trimming took off 3 bases at V and 0 bases at J, with 5 bases between the two ends. Germline loops: CDR1 SGHVS, CDR2 FQNEAQ. There are 13 residues in the CDR3. The CDR3 loop is CASSFGYQETQYF. The CDR3 nucleotides read TGTGCCAGCAGCTTCGGTTACCAAGAGACCCAGTACTTC.

The rearrangement links TRBV19 to TRBJ2-7; 9 bases match TRBD1. With 3 bases clipped from V and 3 bases from J, the junction kept 6 bases outside the gene matches. The CDR3 covers 15 residues. Per the germline V gene, CDR1 is LNHDA and CDR2 is SQIVND (reference sequence). CDR3 amino acids: CASSMRDREVYEQYF. The CDR3 nucleotides are TGTGCCAGTAGTATGCGGGACAGGGAGGTCTACGAGCAGTACTTC. Based on the CDR3 plus reference TRBV19 and TRBJ2-7, the full variable domain is DGGITQSPKYLFRKEGQNVTLSCEQNLNHDAMYWYRQDPGQGLRLIYYSQIVNDFQKGDIAEGYSVSREKKESFPLTVTSAQKNPTAFYLCASSMRDREVYEQYFGPGTRLTVT.

The rearrangement links TRBV7-2 to TRBJ1-5, with D unclear. The CDR3 sequence is 13 residues long. The germline V gene encodes CDR1 SGHTA and CDR2 FQGNSA. Trimming cost V 5 bases and J 10 bases, with 15 bases left between them. CDR3 DNA: TGTGCCAGCAGCAGGACGGGAGTCAGCCCCCAGCATTTT. Translating gives CASSRTGVSPQHF.

This chain joins TRBV4-2 and TRBJ1-1; D ambiguous. This CDR3 contains 14 residues. In germline, CDR1 is LGHNA, CDR2 YNFKEQ. Trimming pared 7 bases from V and 0 bases from J, leaving 12 bases between. The CDR3 DNA reads as TGTGCCAGCACCCGAGGAGGTATGAACACTGAAGCTTTCTTT. This codes for CASTRGGMNTEAFF.

The gene calls are TRBV11-2 and TRBJ1-1; no definite D call. Germline V CDR1 and CDR2: SGHAT, FQNNGV. Trimming shortened V by 5 bases and J by 0 bases, and 16 bases separated the two germline ends. The CDR3 runs 16 residues. CDR3 in amino acids: CASSPSRGLMNTEAFF. The CDR3 nucleotides read TGTGCCAGCAGCCCGTCTCGGGGTCTCATGAACACTGAAGCTTTCTTT.

The chain couples TRBV6-5 to TRBJ1-5, with unresolved D. Trimming took 0 bases from V and 4 from J, leaving 7 bases between them. CDR1 is MNHEY and CDR2 is SVGAGI in the germline V gene. The CDR3 consists of 14 residues. The CDR3 is CASSYSADNQPQHF. The CDR3 nucleotides are TGTGCCAGCAGTTACTCGGCAGATAATCAGCCCCAGCATTTT.

The chain links TRBV11-2 to TRBJ2-2; D is possibly TRBD2 (5 bases). The germline V gene encodes CDR1 SGHAT and CDR2 FQNNGV. The V end was cut by 6 bases, the J end by 5 bases, with 16 bases between. The CDR3 extends over 15 amino acids. CDR3 sequence (DNA): TGTGCCAGCAGTCTACTCGAGGGATTTACCGGGGAGCTGTTTTTT. Residues: CASSLLEGFTGELFF.

The V gene is TRBV30, the J gene TRBJ1-2, with D unclear. V was trimmed by 4 bases and J by 4 bases, leaving 7 bases between them. Germline-derived CDR1 and CDR2 are GTSNPN and SVGIG (reference sequence). The CDR3 length is 11 residues. The DNA of the CDR3 is TGTGCCTGGACTGAGGTCTATGGCTACACCTTC. This gives the protein CAWTEVYGYTF.

Note on this clone: The sample carries other DNA sequences with the same CDR3. The chain uses TRBV6-2 or TRBV6-3 and TRBJ2-7; D ambiguous. Germline lookup yields CDR1 MNHEY and CDR2 SVGEGT. Trimming removed 2 bases from V and 4 bases from J, with 3 bases in between. CDR3 length equals 11 residues. CDR3 sequence reads: CASSYPYEQYF. The CDR3 coding sequence is TGTGCCAGCAGTTACCCTTACGAGCAGTACTTC.

The rearrangement uses TRBV11-2 and TRBJ1-1; no clear D. Trimming pared 2 bases from V and 5 bases from J, leaving 15 bases between. The V gene's germline CDR1 is SGHAT and CDR2 FQNNGV. The CDR3 has 15 amino acids. CDR3 amino acids: CASSLFAGGWTEAFF. DNA of the CDR3: TGTGCCAGCAGCTTATTCGCGGGCGGGTGGACTGAAGCTTTCTTT.

This chain connects TRBV11-2 to TRBJ2-7; 8 nucleotides agree with TRBD2. V dropped 5 bases and J dropped 7; count of bases not matched to a gene: 10. CDR3 length equals 14 residues. Germline V gene data show CDR1 as SGHAT and CDR2 as FQNNGV. DNA of the CDR3: TGTGCCAGCAGCCTACCGACTAGCGTCGGGGAGCAGTACTTC. Translating it yields CASSLPTSVGEQYF.

This clone was observed a few times. The chain combines TRBV5-4 with TRBJ1-2; 8 nucleotides agree with TRBD1. Germline assignment: CDR1 SGHNT and CDR2 YYREEE (reference sequence). V was pared by 0 bases and J by 8 bases, with 15 bases of the junction left unmatched. This CDR3 comprises 17 residues. The CDR3: CASSLEGSGGSPVGYTF. In DNA form, the CDR3 reads TGTGCCAGCAGCTTGGAAGGGTCAGGGGGCTCCCCGGTAGGCTACACCTTC. Full variable domain (outside the CDR3, taken from reference TRBV5-4 and TRBJ1-2): ETGVTQSPTHLIKTRGQQVTLRCSSQSGHNTVSWYQQALGQGPQFIFQYYREEENGRGNFPPRFSGLQFPNYSSELNVNALELDDSALYLCASSLEGSGGSPVGYTFGSGTRLTVV.